These 10 T cell receptor beta chains were all obtained from the same sample, sequenced in a study of monozygotic twins with inflammatory bowel disease. TCRdb processed the 5' RACE reads again and assigns one entry to each CDR3 protein, with no DNA. The sample has about 380,000 distinct CDR3 sequences. The specimen was blood. The receptors here all came from a human donor with ulcerative colitis or Crohn's disease, or a healthy co-twin of an affected twin (not recorded which).

This chain links TRBV9 with TRBJ2-5. The CDR3 length is 15 residues. CDR1 SGDLS and CDR2 YYNGEE come from the germline V gene. Here the CDR3 reads CASSVMASYGETQYF.

The rearrangement links TRBV4-3 to TRBJ1-2; without DNA, the TCRdb call of TRBD1 cannot be checked. The length of the CDR3 is 17 residues. Germline CDR1 reads LGHNA; CDR2 reads YSLEER. CDR3: CASSNRDRGLGVNGYTF.

The chain uses TRBV27 and TRBJ1-5; TCRdb picks TRBD1, but there is no DNA to check that call. The germline CDR1 and CDR2 sequences are MNHEY and SMNVEV (reference sequence). The CDR3 consists of 16 residues. CDR3 residues: CASSFSTGESPQPQHF.

The genes are TRBV27 and TRBJ1-1; as DNA is missing, the TRBD1 call by TCRdb cannot be tested. CDR3 length: 17 amino acids. Germline V lookup: CDR1 MNHEY, CDR2 SMNVEV (reference sequence). CDR3 region: CASSGRGTGGGNTEAFF.

The chain links TRBV9 to TRBJ2-2. The germline CDR1 and CDR2 sequences are SGDLS and YYNGEE. The CDR3 has 15 residues. The CDR3 here is CASSVSGWATGELFF.

The genes are TRBV4-3 and TRBJ2-7. Germline lookup yields CDR1 LGHNA and CDR2 YSLEER. The CDR3 runs 14 residues. CDR3 region: CASSQAHISYEQYF.

This clonotype registers medium-sized by frequency. The chain uses TRBV20-1 and TRBJ1-5; TCRdb calls TRBD1, which cannot be checked without DNA. The CDR3 loop spans 14 amino acids. The V gene's germline CDR1 is DFQATT and CDR2 SNEGSKA (reference sequence). The CDR3 is CSAERQGPNQPQHF.

The chain couples TRBV5-6 to TRBJ1-5; TCRdb outputs TRBD1, but without DNA this stays unchecked. Germline V lookup: CDR1 SGHDT, CDR2 YYEEEE. The CDR3 extends over 16 amino acids. CDR3 in amino acids: CASSLYGGAGNQPQHF.

This chain uses TRBV18 with TRBJ1-2; TCRdb lists TRBD1, though no DNA is available to test this call. From germline, CDR1 is KGHSH and CDR2 LQKENI. The CDR3 is 12 residues long. The CDR3: CASSLDSAGYTF.

The chain couples TRBV29-1 to TRBJ1-3; checking the TCRdb D call of TRBD1 is not possible without DNA. Germline-derived CDR1 and CDR2 are SQVTM and ANQGSEA. The CDR3 has 22 residues. The CDR3 spells CSVEDLTGWDPQHRGTGNTIYF.